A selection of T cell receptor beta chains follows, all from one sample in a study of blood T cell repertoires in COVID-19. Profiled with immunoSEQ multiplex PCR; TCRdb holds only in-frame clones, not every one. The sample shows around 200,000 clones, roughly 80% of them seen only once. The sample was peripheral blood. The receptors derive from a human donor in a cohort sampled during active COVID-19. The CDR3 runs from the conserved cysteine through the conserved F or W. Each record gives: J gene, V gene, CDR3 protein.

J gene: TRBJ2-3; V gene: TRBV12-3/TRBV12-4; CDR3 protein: CASSLQDNTQYF
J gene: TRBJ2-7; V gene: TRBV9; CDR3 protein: CASSVGGTDSYEQYF
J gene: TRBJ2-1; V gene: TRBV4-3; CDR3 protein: CASSQVGLAGINEQFF
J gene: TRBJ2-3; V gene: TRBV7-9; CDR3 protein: CASSLKGQGVAQYF
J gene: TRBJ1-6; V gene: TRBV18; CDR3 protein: CASSRDRVGSPLHF
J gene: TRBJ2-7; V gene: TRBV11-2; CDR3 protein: CASSLAGLAYEQYF
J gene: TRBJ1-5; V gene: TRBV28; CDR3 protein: CASSGSQPQHF
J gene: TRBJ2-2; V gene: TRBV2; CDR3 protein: CASSDPREGTGELFF
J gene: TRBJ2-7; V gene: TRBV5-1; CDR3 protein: CASSFTGDYEQYF
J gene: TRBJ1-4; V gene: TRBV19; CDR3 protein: CASSRQNNEKLFF
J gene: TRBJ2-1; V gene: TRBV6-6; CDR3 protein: CASSPGTSGYNEQFF